Following are 22 T cell receptor beta chains from one sample sequenced in a study of identical twins. TCRdb reprocessed the 5' RACE reads via MiXCR and lists one record per CDR3 protein. The sample includes 200,000 to 300,000 distinct CDR3 sequences, 5.5% to 8% seen only once; the top ten take roughly 3.4%. This same sample was also part of a study on yellow fever vaccine responses in identical twins.

The sequenced sample was memory (CD45RO+) T cells sorted from blood. The receptors shown here come from a woman under 30 in good health.

In this sample, this clonotype turned up a few times. The chain recombines TRBV20-1 with TRBJ1-1; TRBD1 aligns across 7 bases. The CDR3 extends over 13 amino acids. V lost 4 bases, J lost 4 bases, and 6 bases stayed unmatched. CDR1 is DFQATT, CDR2 SNEGSKA, per germline (reference sequence). CDR3 DNA: TGCAGTGCTATTACAGGGGATGGCACTGAAGCTTTCTTT. This sequence encodes CSAITGDGTEAFF.

This clonotype was seen at least ten times. The chain uses TRBV12-3 or TRBV12-4 and TRBJ1-1, with D possibly TRBD1 on 5 matching bases. Trimming shortened V by 2 bases and J by 5 bases, and 12 bases separated the two germline ends. The CDR3 length is 14 residues. The CDR3 region has the DNA TGTGCCAGCAGTTTAAACCCAGGGAGTACTGAAGCTTTCTTT. Translation: CASSLNPGSTEAFF.

The chain couples TRBV29-1 to TRBJ1-5, with D possibly matching TRBD1 (5 bases). V was clipped by 4 bases and J by 4 bases, with 14 bases between them. Germline lookup yields CDR1 SQVTM and CDR2 ANQGSEA. The CDR3 is 14 amino acids. The CDR3 bases are TGCAGCGTTGGCGGGGGAGGGAGAAATCAGCCCCAGCATTTT. Residues: CSVGGGGRNQPQHF. The complete variable domain, with remaining parts taken from reference TRBV29-1 and TRBJ1-5, reads SAVISQKPSRDICQRGTSLTIQCQVDSQVTMMFWYRQQPGQSLTLIATANQGSEATYESGFVIDKFPISRPNLTFSTLTVSNMSPEDSSIYLCSVGGGGRNQPQHFGDGTRLSIL.

This rearrangement joins TRBV28 to TRBJ2-3; TRBD2 aligns across 10 bases. Germline V gene data show CDR1 as MDHEN and CDR2 as SYDVKM. After removal of 3 bases from V and 2 bases from J, the junction contained 8 bases not matched to a gene. The CDR3 has 17 residues. CDR3 in amino acids: CASSFWSSGGYTDTQYF. The CDR3 DNA reads TGTGCCAGCAGTTTCTGGTCTAGCGGGGGTTACACAGATACGCAGTATTTT.

This clonotype was recorded a few times. V and J are TRBV2 and TRBJ2-1, with D possibly TRBD2 on 6 matching bases. The V and J ends lost 5 bases and 14 bases respectively, with 13 bases between them. The CDR3 sequence is 11 residues long. CDR1 SNHLY and CDR2 FYNNEI come from the germline V gene. The CDR3 DNA sequence: TGTGCCAGCAGTCGGGACTTCCGGGAGTTCTTC. Translated: CASSRDFREFF.

The rearrangement links TRBV5-1 to TRBJ2-6; TRBD2 might be the D (5 bases). Trimming cost V 4 bases and J 0 bases, with 5 bases left between them. This CDR3 has 14 residues. The germline V gene encodes CDR1 SGHRS and CDR2 YFSETQ. CDR3: CASSGSSGANVLTF. CDR3 nucleotide sequence: TGCGCCAGCAGCGGGAGCTCTGGGGCCAACGTCCTGACTTTC.

This clonotype was recorded many times. The chain employs TRBV12-3 or TRBV12-4 and TRBJ1-1; D not certain. The CDR3 is 12 residues long. Trimming shortened V by 3 bases and J by 6 bases, and 8 bases separated the two germline ends. The chain's CDR3 is CASSFNKAEAFF. The CDR3 nucleotides read TGTGCCAGCAGTTTTAATAAGGCTGAAGCTTTCTTT.

This clonotype has a single count. V and J are TRBV5-1 and TRBJ1-2; TRBD1 might be the D (6 bases). The CDR3 runs to 13 residues. Germline values: CDR1 SGHRS, CDR2 YFSETQ. Deletions cut 0 bases from V and 8 bases from J, with 11 bases between. CDR3 residues: CASSLVGGQGYTF. DNA of the CDR3: TGCGCCAGCAGCTTGGTTGGGGGGCAAGGCTACACCTTC.

The chain joins TRBV12-3 or TRBV12-4 to TRBJ1-2; D is ambiguous. This CDR3 has 14 residues. V lost 6 bases and J 4 bases, leaving 15 bases between the germline ends. The CDR3 is CASRREDGFYGYTF. As DNA, the CDR3 is TGTGCCAGCAGGAGGGAGGACGGCTTCTATGGCTACACCTTC.

In this sample, this clonotype turned up a few times. The gene calls are TRBV7-9 and TRBJ2-7; D may match TRBD1 or TRBD2 (5 bases each). Per the germline V gene, CDR1 is SEHNR and CDR2 is FQNEAQ (reference sequence). CDR3 length equals 15 residues. Trimming cost V 1 base and J 1 base, with 11 bases left between them. This CDR3 is CASSLVGERSYEQYV. The CDR3, as DNA: TGTGCCAGCAGCTTAGTAGGGGAGAGATCCTACGAGCAGTACGTC.

This clonotype was picked up many times. The chain carries TRBV20-1 and TRBJ2-3; either TRBD1 or TRBD2 may supply D (6 bases each). The CDR3 spans 13 residues. V was trimmed by 6 bases and J by 6 bases, leaving 16 bases between them. Germline values: CDR1 DFQATT, CDR2 SNEGSKA (reference sequence). CDR3 nucleotides: TGCAGTGCCCCCGCAGTAGGGGGGGATACGCAGTATTTT. Translated: CSAPAVGGDTQYF.

This clonotype was counted ten times or more. The CDR3 region has the DNA TGCGCCAGCAGCTTAGGCCAGGGGCGAACTAGCACAGATACGCAGTATTTT. This codes for CASSLGQGRTSTDTQYF. The chain combines TRBV5-1 with TRBJ2-3; the D gene is possibly TRBD1 (6 bases). Germline-derived CDR1 and CDR2 are SGHRS and YFSETQ. The CDR3 length is 17 residues. Trimming pared 2 bases from V and 0 bases from J, leaving 16 bases between.

This clonotype was detected many times. The chain uses TRBV29-1 and TRBJ2-1; 14 bases agree with TRBD2. Germline V gene sequence: CDR1 SQVTM, CDR2 ANQGSEA. Unmatched junction bases numbered 13, after V lost 7 bases and J lost 5 bases. The CDR3 spans 17 residues. The CDR3 coding sequence is TGCAGCGCCCCCGGGACTAGCGGGAGAAGAGTCCACAATGAGCAGTTCTTC. Translated: CSAPGTSGRRVHNEQFF.

The sample holds a few counts of this clonotype. This chain uses TRBV2 with TRBJ1-2, with D maybe TRBD1 (5 bases). The CDR3 runs 15 residues. V was shortened by 6 bases and J by 3 bases, with 17 bases between the two germline ends. Germline V gene data show CDR1 as SNHLY and CDR2 as FYNNEI. The CDR3 nucleotides are TGTGCCAGCAGAAACGGAGGAGCCAGGGACTATGGCTACACCTTC. This codes for CASRNGGARDYGYTF.

J is TRBJ2-7 and V is TRBV20-1, with D possibly being TRBD1 (5 bases). This CDR3 spans 14 amino acids. V was trimmed by 5 bases and J by 3 bases, leaving 17 bases between them. CDR1 and CDR2 (germline): DFQATT, SNEGSKA (reference sequence). CDR3 in DNA: TGCAGTGCTTTCCTACGTCAGGGTGGCTACGAGCAGTACTTC. This encodes CSAFLRQGGYEQYF.

This clonotype was seen repeatedly, ten times or more. The chain combines TRBV20-1 with TRBJ1-6; no clear D gene. The CDR3 covers 12 residues. V lost 3 bases, J lost 10 bases, and 10 bases lay in between. CDR1 and CDR2 (germline): DFQATT, SNEGSKA (reference sequence). Here the CDR3 reads CSARGIRSPLHF. CDR3 coding DNA: TGCAGTGCTAGGGGTATTAGGTCACCCCTCCACTTT.

The chain combines TRBV28 with TRBJ1-2; TRBD1 matches at 8 bases. V trimming: 5 bases; J trimming: 6 bases; junction bases outside the gene matches: 5. This CDR3 spans 13 amino acids. Germline assignment: CDR1 MDHEN and CDR2 SYDVKM. CDR3 amino acids: CASSTTGGNGYTF. CDR3 bases: TGTGCCAGCAGTACAACAGGGGGAAATGGCTACACCTTC.

The table lists this clonotype with many counts. This sequence joins TRBV5-6 and TRBJ2-2, with D unresolved. Germline V gene lookup returns CDR1 SGHDT and CDR2 YYEEEE. This CDR3 spans 15 amino acids. V was pared by 3 bases and J by 0 bases, with 9 bases between. This CDR3 reads CASSSPITNTGELFF. The CDR3 bases are TGTGCCAGCAGCTCCCCGATAACGAACACCGGGGAGCTGTTTTTT.

This clonotype was observed many times. The V and J genes are TRBV28 and TRBJ2-7; 11 bases line up with TRBD2. The CDR3 is 15 amino acids. V dropped 4 bases and J dropped 5; count of bases not matched to a gene: 7. CDR1 and CDR2 from the germline V gene are MDHEN and SYDVKM. This chain's CDR3 is CASSSLAGGIDEQYF. CDR3 DNA sequence: TGTGCCAGCAGTTCCTTAGCGGGAGGGATCGACGAGCAGTACTTC.

The table lists this clonotype with a few counts. V and J are TRBV5-1 and TRBJ2-3, with D hard to call. V shed 0 bases and J shed 3 bases, with 8 bases lying between them. Germline CDR1 SGHRS, CDR2 YFSETQ. The CDR3 has 14 amino acids. The CDR3 loop reads CASSLDGQTDTQYF. For the CDR3, the DNA is TGCGCCAGCAGCTTGGACGGGCAGACAGATACGCAGTATTTT. Looking up the rest from reference TRBV5-1 and TRBJ2-3 gives the full variable domain: KAGVTQTPRYLIKTRGQQVTLSCSPISGHRSVSWYQQTPGQGLQFLFEYFSETQRNKGNFPGRFSGRQFSNSRSEMNVSTLELGDSALYLCASSLDGQTDTQYFGPGTRLTVL.

The chain uses TRBV27 and TRBJ2-7; D perhaps matches TRBD1 (5 bases). The CDR3 consists of 16 residues. The germline CDR1 and CDR2 sequences are MNHEY and SMNVEV (reference sequence). V dropped 5 bases and J dropped 3 bases, with 20 bases sitting between them. The CDR3: CASSQLLQGFDYEQYF. CDR3 sequence (DNA): TGTGCCAGCAGTCAACTCCTCCAGGGCTTCGACTACGAGCAGTACTTC.

This chain joins TRBV7-9 and TRBJ2-7; a weak D match, TRBD2 (5 bases). Trimming removed 4 bases from V and 0 bases from J, with 16 bases in between. CDR3 size: 16 residues. CDR1 SEHNR and CDR2 FQNEAQ come from the germline V gene (reference sequence). As DNA, the CDR3 is TGTGCCAGCAGCTCCTCCACAACGGGGTTCTCCTACGAGCAGTACTTC. This sequence encodes CASSSSTTGFSYEQYF.